This is a list of T cell receptor beta chains from one sample in a study of cytomegalovirus exposure and HLA in healthy donors. Measured with immunoSEQ multiplex PCR; TCRdb has only the in-frame clones, and not every one. The sample shows around 160,000 clones, 60% to 80% of them seen only once. Sample: PBMCs. The receptors here all came from a man aged 50 or older in good health and CMV-seropositive. Both conserved end residues are part of each CDR3. D genes are given only for firm matches.

j_gene | v_gene | d_gene | CDR3aa
TRBJ2-7 | TRBV27 | NA | CASSFIRVSVYEQYF
TRBJ1-5 | TRBV5-4 | NA | CASSPWGKDQPQHF
TRBJ1-5 | TRBV2 | NA | CASSDLGPLQHF
TRBJ2-3 | TRBV7-9 | TRBD1 | CASSLFTGGFADTQYF
TRBJ1-1 | TRBV28 | TRBD1 | CASSPGDRAVAEAFF
TRBJ1-6 | TRBV27 | TRBD1 | CASSLSRGQGALSYNSPLHF
TRBJ1-6 | TRBV9 | TRBD1 | CASTSTGSPLHF
TRBJ2-2 | TRBV11-2 | TRBD2 | CASSSSGTISGELFF
TRBJ1-1 | TRBV11-2 | TRBD1 | CASSSWTGLANTEAFF
TRBJ1-2 | TRBV4-1 | TRBD1 | CASSLRQGVTGNYGYTF